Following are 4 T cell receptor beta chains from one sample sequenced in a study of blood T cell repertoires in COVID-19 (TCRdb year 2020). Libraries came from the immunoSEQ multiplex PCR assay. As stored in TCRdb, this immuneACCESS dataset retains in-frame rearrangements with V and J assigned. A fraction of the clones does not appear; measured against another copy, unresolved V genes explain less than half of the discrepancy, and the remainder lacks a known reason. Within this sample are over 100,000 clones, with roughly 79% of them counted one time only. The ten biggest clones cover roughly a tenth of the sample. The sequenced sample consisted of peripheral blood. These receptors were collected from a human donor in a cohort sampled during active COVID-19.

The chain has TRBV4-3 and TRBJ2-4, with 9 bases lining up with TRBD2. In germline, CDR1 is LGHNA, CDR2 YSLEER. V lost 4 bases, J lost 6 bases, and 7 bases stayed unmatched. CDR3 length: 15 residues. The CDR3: CASSPGLAIGNIQYF. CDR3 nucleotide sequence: TGCGCCAGCAGCCCCGGACTAGCGATCGGAAACATTCAGTACTTC.

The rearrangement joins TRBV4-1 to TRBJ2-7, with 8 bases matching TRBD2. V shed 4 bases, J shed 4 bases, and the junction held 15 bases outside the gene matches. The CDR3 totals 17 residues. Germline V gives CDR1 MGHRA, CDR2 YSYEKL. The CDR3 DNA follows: TGCGCCAGCAGCCCGGGCGCGGGGGGCAACAATTTTTACGAGCAGTACTTC. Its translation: CASSPGAGGNNFYEQYF.

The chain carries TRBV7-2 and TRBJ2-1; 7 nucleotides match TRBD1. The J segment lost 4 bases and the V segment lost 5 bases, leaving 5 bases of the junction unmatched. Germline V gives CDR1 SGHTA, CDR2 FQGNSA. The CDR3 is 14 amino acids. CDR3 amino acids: CASSPRQGYNEQFF. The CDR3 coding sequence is TGTGCCAGCAGCCCCCGACAGGGATACAATGAGCAGTTCTTC.

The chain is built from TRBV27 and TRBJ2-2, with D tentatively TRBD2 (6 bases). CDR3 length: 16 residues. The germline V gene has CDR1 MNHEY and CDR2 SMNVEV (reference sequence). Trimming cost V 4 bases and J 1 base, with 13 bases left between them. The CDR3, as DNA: TGTGCCAGCAGTTGGGGGAGGACCATGAACACCGGGGAGCTGTTTTTT. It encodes CASSWGRTMNTGELFF.